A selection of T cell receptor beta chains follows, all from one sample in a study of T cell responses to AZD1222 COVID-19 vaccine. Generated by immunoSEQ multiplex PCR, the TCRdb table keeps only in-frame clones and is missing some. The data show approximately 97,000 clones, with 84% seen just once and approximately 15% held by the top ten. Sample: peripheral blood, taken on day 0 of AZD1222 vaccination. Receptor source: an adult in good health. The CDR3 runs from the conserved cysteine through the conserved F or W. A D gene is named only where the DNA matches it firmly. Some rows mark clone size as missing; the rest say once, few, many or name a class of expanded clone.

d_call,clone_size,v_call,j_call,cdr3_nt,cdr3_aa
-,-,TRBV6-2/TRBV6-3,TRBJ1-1,TGTGCCAGCAGTTACCCGCTGGGGCACACCATGAACACTGAAGCTTTCTTT,CASSYPLGHTMNTEAFF
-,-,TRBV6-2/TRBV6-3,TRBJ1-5,TGTGCCAGCAGTTATAGGGGGAACTTTTATAGCAATCAGCCCCAGCATTTT,CASSYRGNFYSNQPQHF
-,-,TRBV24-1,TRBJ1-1,TGTGCCACCAGTGATCCCGGAGGGGAATCCACTGAAGCTTTCTTT,CATSDPGGESTEAFF
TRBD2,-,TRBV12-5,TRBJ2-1,TGTGCTAGTGGTTTGGTACTGAGCGGGAGATCGAATGAGCAGTTCTTC,CASGLVLSGRSNEQFF
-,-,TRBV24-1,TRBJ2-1,TGTGCCACCAGTGACTCTAGTGGTTTCAACAATGAGCAGTTCTTC,CATSDSSGFNNEQFF
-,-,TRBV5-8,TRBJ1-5,TGTGCCAGCAGCTTAGGGGGGACTTATAGCAATCAGCCCCAGCATTTT,CASSLGGTYSNQPQHF
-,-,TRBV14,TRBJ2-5,TGTGCCAGCAGCCCAGGCGGGACTGATAAAGAGACCCAGTACTTC,CASSPGGTDKETQYF
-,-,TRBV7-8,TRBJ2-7,TGTGCCAGCAGCTTCCAGGTACAGTCTTGGCAGTACTTC,CASSFQVQSWQYF
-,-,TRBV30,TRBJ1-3,TGTGCCTGGAGTGTGGGGCAGGGACGTGGAAACACCATATATTTT,CAWSVGQGRGNTIYF
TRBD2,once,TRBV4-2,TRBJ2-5,TGTGCCAGCAGCCAAGATCTAACCGGGGGGGCCCTGCGGGAGACCCAGTACTTC,CASSQDLTGGALRETQYF
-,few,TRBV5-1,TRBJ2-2,TGCGCCAGCAGCTTGGTTCCGGGGAACACCGGGGAGCTGTTTTTT,CASSLVPGNTGELFF
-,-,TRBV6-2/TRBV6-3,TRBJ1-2,TGTGCCAGCAGTCTTGTGGAGACCTATGGCTACACCTTC,CASSLVETYGYTF
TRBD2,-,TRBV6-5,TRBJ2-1,TGTGCCAGCAGTTACATGAGCGGGAGGGTAATGAGCGAGCAGTTCTTC,CASSYMSGRVMSEQFF
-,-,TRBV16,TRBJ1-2,TGTGCCAGCAGCTCTCACAGGGAGAACTATGGCTACACCTTC,CASSSHRENYGYTF
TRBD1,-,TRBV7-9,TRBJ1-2,TGTGCCAGGTACTGGCGATCCGGACAGGGGGCACACTATGGCTACACCTTC,CARYWRSGQGAHYGYTF
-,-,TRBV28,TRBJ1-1,TGTGCCAGCAGTTTGGGGATTGAAGCTTTCTTT,CASSLGIEAFF
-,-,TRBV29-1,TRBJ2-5,TGCAGCGTTGCGGGAAACACGGGGGAGACCCAGTACTTC,CSVAGNTGETQYF
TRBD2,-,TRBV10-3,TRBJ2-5,TGTGCCATCTCTGGCGGGGGAGCCGCGAGGGAGACCCAGTACTTC,CAISGGGAARETQYF
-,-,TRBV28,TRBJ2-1,TGTGCCAGCAGTTTAGGCTCAGGTAATGAGCAGTTCTTC,CASSLGSGNEQFF
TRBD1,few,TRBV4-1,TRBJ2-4,TGCGCCAGCAGCTCACCCGGGACAGGGAGTAACATTCAGTACTTC,CASSSPGTGSNIQYF
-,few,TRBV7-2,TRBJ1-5,TGTGCCAGCAGCTTAACAGTCAATCAGCCCCAGCATTTT,CASSLTVNQPQHF
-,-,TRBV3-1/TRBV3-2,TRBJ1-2,TGTGCCAGCAGCACCACAGGGTATGGGTATGGCTACACCTTC,CASSTTGYGYGYTF
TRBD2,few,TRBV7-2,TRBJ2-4,TGTGCCAGCAGCTTCCGGCGGGGGGAGGGCAAAAACATTCAGTACTTC,CASSFRRGEGKNIQYF
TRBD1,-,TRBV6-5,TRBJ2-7,TGTGCCAGCAGGCCCGGGACAGGGGCGTACGAGCAGTACTTC,CASRPGTGAYEQYF
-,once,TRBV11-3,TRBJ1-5,TGTGCCGAGGGTAGGGGTGGGAGCAATCAGCCCCAGCATTTT,CAEGRGGSNQPQHF
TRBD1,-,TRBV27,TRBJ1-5,TGTGCCAGCAGTCCGGACAGGACCCCCAATCATAGCAATCAGCCCCAGCATTTT,CASSPDRTPNHSNQPQHF
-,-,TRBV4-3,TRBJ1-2,TGCGCCAGCAGCCAAGAAGGGACCCTCTATGGCTACACCTTC,CASSQEGTLYGYTF
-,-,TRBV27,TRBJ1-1,TGTGCCAGCAGTTTCCGTGGCGCAGGGGAAGTATCTGAAGCTTTCTTT,CASSFRGAGEVSEAFF
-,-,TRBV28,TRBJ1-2,TGTGCCAGCAGGGCAGGGGAGCGGGGCTATGGCTACACCTTC,CASRAGERGYGYTF
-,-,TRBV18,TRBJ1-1,TGTGCCAGCTCACCGGACAGCGAAGCTTTCTTT,CASSPDSEAFF
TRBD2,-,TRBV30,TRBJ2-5,TGTGCCTGGAGTGTAGGACTAGCGGATTTCAAAGAGACCCAGTACTTC,CAWSVGLADFKETQYF
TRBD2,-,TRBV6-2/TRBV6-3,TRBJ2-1,TGTGCCAGCAGTCTGGGACTAGCGGGAGGACTATACAATGAGCAGTTCTTC,CASSLGLAGGLYNEQFF
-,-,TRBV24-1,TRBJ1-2,TGTGCCACCAGTGATTTGTCGGGGGCTGGCTACACCTTC,CATSDLSGAGYTF
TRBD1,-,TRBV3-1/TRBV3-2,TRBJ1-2,TGTGCCAGCAGCCTACAGACAGGGGCCGAAGCTAACTATGGCTACACCTTC,CASSLQTGAEANYGYTF
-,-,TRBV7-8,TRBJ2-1,TGTGCCAGCAGCTTAGATCCCTCTTACAATGAGCAGTTCTTC,CASSLDPSYNEQFF
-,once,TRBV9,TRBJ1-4,TGTGCCAGCAGCGTAGGGTCGGGAGGAGAGGAAAAACTGTTTTTT,CASSVGSGGEEKLFF
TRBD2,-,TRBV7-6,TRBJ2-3,TGTGCCAGCAGCCGGGGACTAGCGGCAACTAGCACAGATACGCAGTATTTT,CASSRGLAATSTDTQYF
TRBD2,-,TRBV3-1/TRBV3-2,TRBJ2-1,TGTGCCAGCAGCCAAGGGACTAGCGGGGGGGCTACCTACAATGAGCAGTTCTTC,CASSQGTSGGATYNEQFF
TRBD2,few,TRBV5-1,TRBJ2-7,TGCGCCAGCAGCTTGGAAACTAGCGAGGAGCCAGGCTACGAGCAGTACTTC,CASSLETSEEPGYEQYF
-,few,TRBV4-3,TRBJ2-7,TGCGCCAGCAGCCCCACACCAGGTTCCTACGAGCAGTACTTC,CASSPTPGSYEQYF
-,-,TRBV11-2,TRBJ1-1,TGTGCCAGCAGCTTAGTGCTCGCAGAAGCTTTCTTT,CASSLVLAEAFF
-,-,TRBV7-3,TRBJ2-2,TGTGCCAGCCACCCGGTGGGGGCGGGCACCGGGGAGCTGTTTTTT,CASHPVGAGTGELFF
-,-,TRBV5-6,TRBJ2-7,TGTGCCAGCAGCCCCCCACGACAGGTCTACGAGCAGTACTTC,CASSPPRQVYEQYF
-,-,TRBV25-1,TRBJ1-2,TGTGCCAGCAGAACTACGGGTCCCGGCTATGGCTACACCTTC,CASRTTGPGYGYTF
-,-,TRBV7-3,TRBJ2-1,TGTGCCAGCAGCTTGGACTCCTACAATGAGCAGTTCTTC,CASSLDSYNEQFF
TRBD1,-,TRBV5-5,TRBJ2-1,TGTGCCAGCAGCCGCCAGACAGGGACAGGGGGCAATGAGCAGTTCTTC,CASSRQTGTGGNEQFF
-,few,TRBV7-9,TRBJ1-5,TGTGCCAGCAGCATACAGGGTGGACAGCCCCAGCATTTT,CASSIQGGQPQHF
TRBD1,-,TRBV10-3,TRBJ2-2,TGTGCCATCAGGGACAGGGCCGGGGAGCTGTTTTTT,CAIRDRAGELFF
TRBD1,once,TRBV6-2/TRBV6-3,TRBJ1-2,TGTGCCAGCAGTCCCCGGGACAGGGGGCTCCAAAACTATGGCTACACCTTC,CASSPRDRGLQNYGYTF
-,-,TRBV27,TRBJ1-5,TGTGCCAGCTCCCCGAGGGGCAATCAGCCCCAGCATTTT,CASSPRGNQPQHF
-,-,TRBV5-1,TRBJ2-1,TGCGCCAGCAGCTTGGATTCCGGGGATGAGCAGTTCTTC,CASSLDSGDEQFF
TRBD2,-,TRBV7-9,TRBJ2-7,TGTGCCAGCAGTCAGAGAGCGGGAGTCCTCTCCTACGAGCAGTACTTC,CASSQRAGVLSYEQYF
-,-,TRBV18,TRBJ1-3,TGTGCCAGCTCACCAACGACAATGACAGGAAACACCATATATTTT,CASSPTTMTGNTIYF
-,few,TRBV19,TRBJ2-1,TGTGCCAGTAGTACGGAGGGTCGGTCCAATGAGCAGTTCTTC,CASSTEGRSNEQFF
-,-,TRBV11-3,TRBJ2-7,TGTGCCAGCAGCTTAGGGGGGCAGGTTCGGAGAGAGCAGTACTTC,CASSLGGQVRREQYF
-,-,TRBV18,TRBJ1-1,TGTGCCAGCTCACCTGAATCGACCCTGAACACTGAAGCTTTCTTT,CASSPESTLNTEAFF
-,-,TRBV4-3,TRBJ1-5,TGCGCCAGCAGCCAAGATCTCGGCAATCAGCCCCAGCATTTT,CASSQDLGNQPQHF
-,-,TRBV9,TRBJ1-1,TGTGCCAGCAGCCCGGGCAGTGAGACTGAAGCTTTCTTT,CASSPGSETEAFF
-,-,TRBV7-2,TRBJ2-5,TGTGCCAGCAGCTTAGAACGCAGTCATCAAGAGACCCAGTACTTC,CASSLERSHQETQYF